This T cell receptor (beta chain) was profiled in a study of a mutant IDH1 vaccine in newly diagnosed glioma. The overall study: The start of vaccination came 4-6 weeks after radiotherapy alone, or with temozolomide cycles. Averaging around 42 years of age, treated patients were about 62% male and 37.5% female.

This clone was seen more than once but under ten times. Its target is not known. The assay was immunoSEQ multiplex PCR, and TCRdb's table has in-frame clones only and misses some. The sample records some 60,000 clones, 80% to 85% being singletons. Regarding the study as a whole: The occurrence of vaccine-induced immune responses was seen in around 94% of patients.

Sample time point: week 47, end of study. Doses of 300 ug of mutant IDH1 20-mer peptide were given with topical imiquimod. Patients, over weeks 1, 3, 5, 7, 11, 15, 19 and 23, received a total of eight vaccinations. The TCR was taken from a man aged 25-45 years with glioma. Sequenced material: PBMCs, taken from a glioma patient whose treatment included an IDH1 peptide vaccine.

CDR3 DNA sequence: TGCGCCAGCAGCGACCCGGGGACAGGGAGAAAAGCTTTCTTT. It yields the protein CASSDPGTGRKAFF. The chain has TRBV10-1 and TRBJ1-1; 9 bases match TRBD1. J was trimmed by 9 bases and V by 6 bases; bases with no gene match: 11. The CDR3 is 14 amino acids. Germline-derived CDR1 and CDR2 are WNHNN and SYGVQD (reference sequence).